This TCR beta chain was recorded in a study of cytomegalovirus exposure and HLA in healthy donors (dated by TCRdb to 2016 to 2017). Regarding the complete study: An earlier analysis of approximately 640 of the donors reported approximately 300 Gb of sequence data and some 120 million unique TCR beta sequences from 150 million to 200 million T cells. An early release that covered approximately 600 HLA-typed donors contained approximately 300 gigabases of sequencing data and about 93 million unique TCR sequences. Among the roughly 400 genotyped donors, around 81% belonged to the genetic ancestry cluster associated with self-reported Caucasian donors. The study aimed to test whether signatures of past pathogen exposure could be identified by cataloging public T cell receptors. The study profiled the T cell repertoires of about 640 subjects by immunosequencing and related them to cytomegalovirus serostatus. Besides the first cohort of 666 subjects, a separate validation cohort made up of around 120 different subjects was used. To predict cytomegalovirus infection status, the study brought together high-throughput TCR immunosequencing, statistical association of individual TCRs with disease status, and machine learning. A later analysis re-analyzed previously published TCR beta repertoires from 600 to 850 donors and added high-resolution HLA genotyping to study TCR occurrence patterns. The later analysis used no new phenotypic data to find candidate immune exposures, relying instead on TCR beta sequences and their occurrence across donors. To decide whether each TCR beta V gene segment behaved as functional or pseudogenic, an earlier analysis of several hundred of the donors relied on high-throughput TCR beta sequencing. Donor age, sex, ethnicity and CMV serostatus were compiled together with the repertoire data. Genome-wide SNP genotypes for about 55% of the roughly 670 donors were used in a later genetic analysis, which treated that subset as a discovery cohort. All discovery cohort repertoires had been generated on a single sequencing platform. HLA typing included class I and class II loci at four-digit resolution. Typing coverage varied by locus: roughly 629-640 donors for A, B, C, DRB1 and DQB1; around 560 for DQA1; around 570 for DPA1; under 490 for DPB1. Several DR-DQ haplotypes were treated as single units for association and clustering because of strong linkage in the cohort. On average, roughly 250,000 unique TCR beta nucleotide sequences were sequenced per donor among 398 genotyped donors of the cohort, with 15% to 20% of those sequences being non-productive. Here is what the overall study found, with its caveats: In a later analysis, TCR association rates were found to vary across HLA loci, with the most associated TCRs seen for DRB1 alleles and the fewest for HLA-C alleles. A later genetic analysis associated a missense DCLRE1C variant with V-gene and J-gene trimming of TCR beta chains, and an independent cohort replicated the association. A cluster of highly shared sequence variants was judged likely to represent a technical artifact of the sequencing pipeline. Because some donors lacked HLA typing at each locus, the association tests relied only on the typed subset. A later analysis reported that several top co-occurrence clusters appeared linked to parvovirus B19, influenza, CMV and Epstein-Barr virus. Only TCR beta chains were sequenced in this cohort, and the absence of alpha or paired-chain data limited detectable features. The authors suggested that the approach could potentially be extended to other disease states and immunological phenotypes. A further reported finding was that TCR beta sequences accurately predicted the HLA-A and HLA-B alleles for most subjects in the first cohort. In a later analysis, HLA-associated TCR beta chains were found to be more clonally expanded and to have lower generation probabilities than equally common non-associated chains. Across donors, most TCR sequences were observed very rarely, whereas some public TCRs were present in many individuals. Sequencing depth was assumed to be roughly uniform across donors in the presence/absence analyses, though that assumption may not hold. In an earlier analysis of over 550 of the donors, most TCR beta V segments were observed in productive rearrangements about 90% or about 30% of the time, broadly matching IMGT annotations. Linkage disequilibrium might explain the correlated functional status among segregating V segments, but an unknown experimental factor could not be ruled out. In the study, about 150 TCR beta chains were listed as associated with cytomegalovirus. Immune exposure information for the cohort was limited to CMV serostatus. In a later analysis, around 17,000 TCR beta sequences were associated with specific HLA alleles at a false discovery rate of 0.05. The 87-base-pair reads could not distinguish some IMGT-functional V segments, including TRBV6-2 and TRBV6-3, so those segments were excluded. The earlier analysis of 587 of the donors excluded over 15 rarely observed V segments, including chromosome 9 orphons, because counts were too low. According to a later genetic analysis, donors in an Asian-associated ancestry cluster had fewer N-insertions in productive TCRs than the approximately 610-donor mean. A later analysis found that most CMV-associated TCR beta chains appeared HLA-restricted, with HLA associations seemingly driven largely by CMV exposure. When HLA alleles, especially DR and DQ, strongly co-occurred, TCR associations were difficult to assign to individual alleles. Cytomegalovirus status was reported to be diagnosed by the classifier with high specificity and sensitivity in both the original and validation cohorts. Three of the identified cytomegalovirus-associated TCR beta chains were confirmed in vitro to be specific for cytomegalovirus antigens.

A distance of 9 bases separates the germline ends of V and J, which lose 1 base and 5 bases respectively. Reading from cysteine to phenylalanine, the CDR3 counts 13 amino acids. Just the 39-base CDR3 DNA is kept, in frame starting at base 1. In the germline V gene, CDR1 corresponds to SGHDT and CDR2 to YYEEEE. The library was obtained by the immunoSEQ multiplex PCR assay. The multiplex PCR relied on a mix of 60 forward primers for TCR Vbeta segments and 13 reverse primers for TCR Jbeta segments. The CDR3 region of rearranged TCR beta genes was amplified from genomic DNA with a multiplex PCR assay. The amplified TCR beta libraries were sequenced on the Illumina HiSeq System as 87-base-pair reads. Under the source paper's analysis protocol: Across the 600 to 700 repertoires, a later analysis counted approximately 83 million unique TCR beta chains, about 10 million of which were shared by at least two donors. A nearest-neighbor algorithm error-corrected the raw reads and collapsed the reads into unique sequences, merging closely related sequences to remove PCR and sequencing errors. V, D and J gene segments were assigned by aligning CDR3 sequences to IMGT reference sequences. For a sequence to be retained, at least a six-nucleotide match to both a V gene segment and a J gene segment was required. Rearrangements were classified as productive when the CDR3 lacked stop codons and remained in frame with V and J, and all other rearrangements were classified as non-productive. Following IMGT convention, CDR3 was defined as the stretch from the second conserved V-encoded cysteine up to the conserved J-encoded phenylalanine. The earlier analysis of roughly 590 of the donors excluded sequences that lacked an unambiguous match to a single V gene segment. In an earlier analysis of approximately 550 of the donors, V segments were called functional above 56.7% productive rearrangements and were called segregating when the between-donor standard deviation exceeded 5%. A statistical classification framework was developed to diagnose cytomegalovirus status using the catalog of TCR beta chain sequences. In a later analysis, TCR nucleotide sequences were compared against IMGT/GENE-DB human TR gene sequences so that V and J genes could be assigned. Using the TCRdist pipeline, a later analysis assigned CDR3 sequences along with most-parsimonious VDJ recombination scenarios. A later analysis defined each TCR beta chain by its CDR3 amino acid sequence plus V-gene family, and excluded reads lacking a unique V-gene family. In a later analysis, 450 to 600 highly shared, low-generation-probability nucleotide sequences were removed to address suspected cross-contamination and a sequencing artifact. In a later analysis, a clonal expansion index was calculated for each public chain from normalized within-repertoire ranks of inferred template counts. In a later analysis, generation probabilities were computed with a VDJ recombination model fitted to out-of-frame rearrangements, and the resulting probabilities were checked against IGoR. A later analysis scored TCR-TCR, TCR-HLA and TCR-CMV co-occurrence with hypergeometric tests, applying a repertoire-size bias correction to TCR pairs. False discovery rates were estimated in a later analysis by permuting HLA or CMV assignments 20 times. A later analysis grouped co-occurring TCRs with DBSCAN, adding TCRdist sequence similarity when clustering within HLA-allele-positive subsets. Repertoires with fewer than 30,000 or more than 120,000 public chains were left out of co-occurrence clustering, as were about five repertoires with anomalous nucleotide sharing. In TCRdb, the immuneACCESS table is reduced to in-frame sequences with V and J assigned. These tables do not hold every clone; where another copy was compared, an unresolved V gene accounts for under half, and the others remain unexplained. V, J and clone size are taken as reported in that table, and D and trimming were inferred from the DNA itself. For this sample there are 150,000 or so clones; over 60% appear just once. The top ten clones comprise 1.5% to 2% of the sample.

In total, approximately 690 healthy bone marrow donors made up the cohort. All cohort members were sampled while nominally healthy, although unrecorded immune exposures were likely present. The donor was CMV seronegative and belonged to the group of 352 seronegative cohort members. A peripheral blood sample was provided by each donor, and peripheral blood mononuclear cells were used for TCR beta sequencing. The Qiagen DNeasy Blood Extraction Kit was used to extract genomic DNA from the blood cell samples. A note on this clone: It has no known antigen specificity. No per-base quality is available; no much larger clone lies one base away.

The sample taken for sequencing was PBMCs. This sequence originates from a woman aged 25 to 39 in good health and CMV-seronegative. The rearranged chain carries TRBV5-6 and TRBJ1-2, with no confident D gene call. The sequenced DNA: TGTGCCAGCAGCTTGAGGGAGCCATATGGCTACACCTTC. It translates to CASSLREPYGYTF.